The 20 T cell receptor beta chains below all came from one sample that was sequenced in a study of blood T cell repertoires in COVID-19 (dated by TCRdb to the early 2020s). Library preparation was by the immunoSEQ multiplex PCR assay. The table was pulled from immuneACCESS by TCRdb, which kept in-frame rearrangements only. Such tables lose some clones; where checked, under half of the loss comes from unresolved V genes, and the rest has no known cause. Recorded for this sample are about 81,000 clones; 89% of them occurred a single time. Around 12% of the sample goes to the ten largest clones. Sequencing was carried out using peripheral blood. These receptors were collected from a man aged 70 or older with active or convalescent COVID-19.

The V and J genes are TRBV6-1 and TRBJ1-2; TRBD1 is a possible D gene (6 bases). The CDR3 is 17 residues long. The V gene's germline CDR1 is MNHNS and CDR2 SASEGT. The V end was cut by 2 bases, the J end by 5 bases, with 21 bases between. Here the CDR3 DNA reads TGTGCCAGCAGTGAAATGGGGGGGGCGACTCTGGCTTATGGCTACACCTTC. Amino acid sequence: CASSEMGGATLAYGYTF.

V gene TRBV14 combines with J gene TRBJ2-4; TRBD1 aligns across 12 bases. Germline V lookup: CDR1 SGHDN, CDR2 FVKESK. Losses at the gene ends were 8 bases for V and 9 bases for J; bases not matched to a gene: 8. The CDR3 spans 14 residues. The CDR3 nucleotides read TGTGCCAGCGGGACAGGGGGCATTAGTAGCATTCAGTACTTC. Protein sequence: CASGTGGISSIQYF.

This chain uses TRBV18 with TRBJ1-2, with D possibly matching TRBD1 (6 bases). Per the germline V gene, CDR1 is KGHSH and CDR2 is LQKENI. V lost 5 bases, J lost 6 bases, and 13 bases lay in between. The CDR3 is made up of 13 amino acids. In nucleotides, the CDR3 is TGTGCCAGCTCAGCTCAGGGGATTGATGGCTACACCTTC. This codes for CASSAQGIDGYTF.

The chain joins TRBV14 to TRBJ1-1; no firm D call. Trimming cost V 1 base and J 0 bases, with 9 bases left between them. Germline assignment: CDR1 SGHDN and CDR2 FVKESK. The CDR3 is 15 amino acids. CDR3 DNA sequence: TGTGCCAGCAGCCAAGTCCGGGTTATGAACACTGAAGCTTTCTTT. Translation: CASSQVRVMNTEAFF.

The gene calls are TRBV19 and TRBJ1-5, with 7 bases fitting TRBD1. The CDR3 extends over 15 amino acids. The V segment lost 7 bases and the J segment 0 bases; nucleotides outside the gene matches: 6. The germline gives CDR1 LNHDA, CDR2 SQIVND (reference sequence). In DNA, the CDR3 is TGTGCCAGTACGCCCTGGGACAGTAGCAATCAGCCCCAGCATTTT. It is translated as CASTPWDSSNQPQHF.

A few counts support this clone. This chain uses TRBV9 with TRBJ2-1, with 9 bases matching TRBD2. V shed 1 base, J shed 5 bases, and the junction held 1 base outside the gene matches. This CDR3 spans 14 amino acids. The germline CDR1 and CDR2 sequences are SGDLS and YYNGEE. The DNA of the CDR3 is TGTGCCAGCAGCGTAAGCGGGGGGAACAATGAGCAGTTCTTC. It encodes CASSVSGGNNEQFF.

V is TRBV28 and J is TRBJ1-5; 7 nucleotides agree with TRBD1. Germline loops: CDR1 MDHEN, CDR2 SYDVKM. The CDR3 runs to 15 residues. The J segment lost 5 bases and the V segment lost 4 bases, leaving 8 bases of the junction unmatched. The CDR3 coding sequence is TGTGCCAGCAGTTCGACCGGGACAGCTTATCAGCCCCAGCATTTT. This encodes CASSSTGTAYQPQHF.

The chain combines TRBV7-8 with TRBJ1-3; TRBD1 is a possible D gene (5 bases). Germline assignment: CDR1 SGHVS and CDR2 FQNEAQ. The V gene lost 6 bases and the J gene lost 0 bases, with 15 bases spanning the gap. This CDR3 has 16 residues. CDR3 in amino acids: CASSLRQGISGNTIYF. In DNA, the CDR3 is TGTGCCAGCAGTCTGAGGCAGGGCATCTCTGGAAACACCATATATTTT.

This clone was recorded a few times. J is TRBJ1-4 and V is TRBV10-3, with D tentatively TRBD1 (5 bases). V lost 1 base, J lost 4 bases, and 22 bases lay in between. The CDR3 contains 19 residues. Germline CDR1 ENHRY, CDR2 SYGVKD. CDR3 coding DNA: TGTGCCATCAGTGAGTTTGCTTCGGGTATGGCAGGGCTTAATGAAAAACTGTTTTTT. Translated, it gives CAISEFASGMAGLNEKLFF.

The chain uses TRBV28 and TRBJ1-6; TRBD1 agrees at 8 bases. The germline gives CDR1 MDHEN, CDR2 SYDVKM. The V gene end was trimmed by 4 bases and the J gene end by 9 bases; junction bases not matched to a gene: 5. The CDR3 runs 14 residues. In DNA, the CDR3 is TGTGCCAGCAGTTGGGACAGGAGGAGTTCACCCCTCCACTTT. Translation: CASSWDRRSSPLHF.

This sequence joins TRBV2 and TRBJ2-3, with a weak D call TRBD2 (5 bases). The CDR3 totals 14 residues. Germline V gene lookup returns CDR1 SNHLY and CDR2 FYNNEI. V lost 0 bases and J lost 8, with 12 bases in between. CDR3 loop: CASSEARLAGTQYF. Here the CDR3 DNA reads TGTGCCAGCAGTGAAGCTCGTTTGGCGGGTACGCAGTATTTT.

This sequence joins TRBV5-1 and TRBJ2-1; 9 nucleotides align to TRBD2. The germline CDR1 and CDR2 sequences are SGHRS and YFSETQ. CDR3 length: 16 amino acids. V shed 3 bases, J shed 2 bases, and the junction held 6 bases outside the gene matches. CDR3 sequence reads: CASSYLAGDPYNEQFF. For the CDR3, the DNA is TGCGCCAGCAGCTACTTAGCGGGGGACCCCTACAATGAGCAGTTCTTC.

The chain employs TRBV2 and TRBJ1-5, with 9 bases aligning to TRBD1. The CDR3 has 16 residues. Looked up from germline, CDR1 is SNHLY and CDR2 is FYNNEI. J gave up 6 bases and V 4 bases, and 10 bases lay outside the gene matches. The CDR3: CASSAMGQGDLQPQHF. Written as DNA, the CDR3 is TGTGCCAGCAGTGCAATGGGACAGGGAGATCTTCAGCCCCAGCATTTT.

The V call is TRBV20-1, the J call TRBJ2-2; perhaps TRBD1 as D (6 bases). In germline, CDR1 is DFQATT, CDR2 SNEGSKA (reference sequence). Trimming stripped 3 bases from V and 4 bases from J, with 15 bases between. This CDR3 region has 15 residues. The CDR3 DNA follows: TGCAGTGCTAGTCGGTCTACCAGGGGCACCGGGGAGCTGTTTTTT. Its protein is CSASRSTRGTGELFF.

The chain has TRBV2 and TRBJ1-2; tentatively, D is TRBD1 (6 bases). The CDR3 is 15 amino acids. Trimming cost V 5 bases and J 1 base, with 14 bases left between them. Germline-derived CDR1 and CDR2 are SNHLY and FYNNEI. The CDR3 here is CASSPRTAFNYGYTF. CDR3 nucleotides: TGTGCCAGCAGTCCTAGGACAGCGTTTAACTATGGCTACACCTTC.

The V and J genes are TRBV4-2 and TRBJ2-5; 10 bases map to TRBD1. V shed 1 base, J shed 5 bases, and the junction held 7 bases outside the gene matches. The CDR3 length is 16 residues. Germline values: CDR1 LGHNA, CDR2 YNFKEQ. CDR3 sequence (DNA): TGTGCCAGCAGCCAAGTCCCCGGACAGGGGGGCGAGACCCAGTACTTC. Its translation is CASSQVPGQGGETQYF.

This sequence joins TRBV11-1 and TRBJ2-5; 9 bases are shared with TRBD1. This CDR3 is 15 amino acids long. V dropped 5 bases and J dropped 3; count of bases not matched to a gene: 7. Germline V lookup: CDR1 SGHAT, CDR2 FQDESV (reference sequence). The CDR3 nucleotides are TGTGCCAGCAGCCATTTGACAGGGGGGGAAGAGACCCAGTACTTC. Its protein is CASSHLTGGEETQYF.

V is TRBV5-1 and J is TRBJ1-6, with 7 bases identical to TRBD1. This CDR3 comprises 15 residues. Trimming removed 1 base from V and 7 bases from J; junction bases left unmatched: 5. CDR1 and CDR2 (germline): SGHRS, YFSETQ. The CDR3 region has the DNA TGCGCCAGCAGCTTGTACAGACAGGGAAATTCACCCCTCCACTTT. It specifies CASSLYRQGNSPLHF.

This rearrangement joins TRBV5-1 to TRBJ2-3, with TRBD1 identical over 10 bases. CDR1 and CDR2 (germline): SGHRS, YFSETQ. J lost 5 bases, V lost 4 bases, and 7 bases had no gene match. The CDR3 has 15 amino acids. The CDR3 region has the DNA TGCGCCAGCAGCCTGACAGGGGGCGCGGGAGATACGCAGTATTTT. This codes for CASSLTGGAGDTQYF.

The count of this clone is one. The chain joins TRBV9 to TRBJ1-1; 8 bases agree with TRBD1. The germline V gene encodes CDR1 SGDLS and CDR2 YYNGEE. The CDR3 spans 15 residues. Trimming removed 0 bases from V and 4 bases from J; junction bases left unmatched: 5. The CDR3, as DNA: TGTGCCAGCAGCGTAGTGAGTACAGGGGGCACTGAAGCTTTCTTT. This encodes CASSVVSTGGTEAFF.